The entry that follows covers one TCR beta chain sequence. What it binds is not known. The germline CDR1 and CDR2 sequences are SNHLY and FYNNEI. The CDR3 consists of 14 residues. Trimming took 3 bases from V and 9 from J, leaving 15 bases between them. Patient tissue came from resections in Japan or China, 2014–2017. The sample comes from a study of immune evolution from preneoplasia to lung adenocarcinoma. Study outcomes and limitations: Later-stage lesions appeared to have more T cells, more diversity, less clonality.

Assay used: immunoSEQ multiplex PCR; TCRdb lists only in-frame clones, some missing. In the table there are 10,000 to 13,000 clones, around four fifths of which are singletons. The source of this sequence is a person aged 70 to 85 with lung adenocarcinoma. What was sequenced was FFPE minimally invasive lung adenocarcinoma tissue. This rearrangement joins TRBV2 to TRBJ2-1; D remains unclear. The CDR3 DNA follows: TGTGCCAGCAGTGAGTGGTCCGCCTCCGGTGAGCAGTTCTTC. This sequence encodes CASSEWSASGEQFF.